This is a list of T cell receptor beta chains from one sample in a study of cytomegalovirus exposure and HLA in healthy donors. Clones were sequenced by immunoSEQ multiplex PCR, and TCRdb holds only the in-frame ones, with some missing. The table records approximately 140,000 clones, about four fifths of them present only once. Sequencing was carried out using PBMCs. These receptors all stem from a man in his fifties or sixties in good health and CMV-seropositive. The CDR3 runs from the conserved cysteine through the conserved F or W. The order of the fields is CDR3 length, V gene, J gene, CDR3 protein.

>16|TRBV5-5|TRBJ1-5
CASSVAGTGSHQPQHF
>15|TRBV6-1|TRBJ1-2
CASSPRRDSNYGYTF
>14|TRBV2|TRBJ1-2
CASSASGTGEGYTF
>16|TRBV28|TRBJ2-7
CASSLTGTAQSYEQYF
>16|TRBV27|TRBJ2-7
CASSLSAGSYSYEQYF
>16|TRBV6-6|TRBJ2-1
CASSRRGQGAGNEQFF
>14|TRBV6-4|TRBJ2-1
CASSDRGRYNEQFF
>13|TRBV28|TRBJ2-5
CATQGANKETQYF
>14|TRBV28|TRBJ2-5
CASSFPTSAETQYF
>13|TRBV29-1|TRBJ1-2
CSVNRGGNYGYTF
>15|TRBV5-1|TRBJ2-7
CASSTGTSRAYEQYF
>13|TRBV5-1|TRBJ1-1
CASRQGRDTEAFF
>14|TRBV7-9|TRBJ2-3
CASRGGVSTDTQYF
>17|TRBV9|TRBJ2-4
CASSGAGGSGAKNIQYF
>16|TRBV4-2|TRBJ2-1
CASSQWGASGVNEQFF
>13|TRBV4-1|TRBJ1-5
CASSQWTGLPQHF
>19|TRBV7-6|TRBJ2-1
CASSLVCFGQGAIYNEQFF
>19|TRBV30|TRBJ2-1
CAWSGGTSGRTNSYNEQFF
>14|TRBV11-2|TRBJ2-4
CASSQQGNQNIQYF
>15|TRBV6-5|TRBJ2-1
CASGRESGSYNEQFF
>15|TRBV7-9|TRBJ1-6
CASPSQGSYNSPLHF
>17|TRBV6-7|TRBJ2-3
CASNSGTSGNPTDTQYF
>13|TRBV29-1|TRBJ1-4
CSVGTQDDEKLFF
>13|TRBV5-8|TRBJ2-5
CASSFVMQETQYF
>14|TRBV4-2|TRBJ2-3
CASRPSGGADTQYF
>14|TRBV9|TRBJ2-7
CASSPMTQGAEQYF
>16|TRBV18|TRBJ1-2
CASSPPIRTVNYGYTF
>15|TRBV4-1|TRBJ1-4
CASSQEGQGNEKLFF
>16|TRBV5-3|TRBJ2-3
CARSKGTGLFTDTQYF
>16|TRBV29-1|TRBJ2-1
CSVGGSTSGIGNEQFF
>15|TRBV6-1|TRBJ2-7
CASSETGGASYEQYF
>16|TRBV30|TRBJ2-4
CAWSVGGHQAKNIQYF
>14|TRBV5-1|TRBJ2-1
CASTGTSGTNEQFF
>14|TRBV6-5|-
CASRAPGARYEQYF
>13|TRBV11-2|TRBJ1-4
CASSNSRVEKLFF
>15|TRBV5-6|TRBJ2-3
CASSLQQGTTDTQYF
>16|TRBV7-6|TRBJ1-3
CASSLARQVSGNTIYF
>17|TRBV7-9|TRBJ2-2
CASSFFPGTGNTGELFF
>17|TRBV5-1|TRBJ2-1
CASSSLRGLGGGNEQFF
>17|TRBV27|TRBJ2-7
CASSLSPQGASSYEQYF
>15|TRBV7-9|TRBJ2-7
CASSLIGRLGDEQYF
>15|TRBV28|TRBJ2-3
CASSLSSGTTDTQYF
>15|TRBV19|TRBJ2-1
CASSPGLANYNEQFF
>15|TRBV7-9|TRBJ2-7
CASSTPGRGSYEQYF
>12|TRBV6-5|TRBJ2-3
CASSRATDTQYF
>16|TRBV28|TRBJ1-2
CASSVPGTGASYGYTF
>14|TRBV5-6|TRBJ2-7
CASSPWGRDYEQYF
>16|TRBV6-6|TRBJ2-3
CASSSSGRAGQDTQYF
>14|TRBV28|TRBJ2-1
CASSLRLAGVEQFF
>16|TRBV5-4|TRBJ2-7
CASSRGGLAGRHEQYF
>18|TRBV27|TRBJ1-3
CASSLLSPTGVSGNTIYF
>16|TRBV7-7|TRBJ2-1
CASSLEREKSDGEQFF
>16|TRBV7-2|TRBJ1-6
CASSSKTGTAYSPLHF
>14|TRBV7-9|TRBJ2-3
CASSLPGLGDTQYF
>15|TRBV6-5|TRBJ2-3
CASSKDRPSTDTQYF
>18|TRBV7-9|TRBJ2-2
CASSFRASGRGNTGELFF
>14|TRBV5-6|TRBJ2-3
CASSLGVSINTQYF